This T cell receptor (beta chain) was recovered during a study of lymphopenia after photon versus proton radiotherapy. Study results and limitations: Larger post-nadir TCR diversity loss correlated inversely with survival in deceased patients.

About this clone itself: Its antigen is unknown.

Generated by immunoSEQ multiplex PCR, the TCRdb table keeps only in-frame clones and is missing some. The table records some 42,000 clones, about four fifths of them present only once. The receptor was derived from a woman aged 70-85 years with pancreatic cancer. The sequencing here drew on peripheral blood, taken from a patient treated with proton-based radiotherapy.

CDR3 DNA: TGTGCCAGCACTCAAGGGGGGGCGTTTATACCGCAGTATTTT. Translated, it gives CASTQGGAFIPQYF. This chain uses TRBV6-6 with TRBJ2-3, with a tentative D call TRBD2 (7 bases). Trimming removed 7 bases at V and 10 bases at J, with 21 bases between. Germline lookup yields CDR1 MNHNY and CDR2 SVGAGI (reference sequence). The CDR3 consists of 14 residues.